The TCR beta chain described here comes from a study of CD8+CD57+ T cells in acquired aplastic anemia. Genomic DNA provided the template from which TCR beta VDJ and CDR3 profiles were obtained. Using its own MiXCR run on the reads, TCRdb lists one record per CDR3 protein. This table has approximately 170,000 distinct CDR3 sequences, around 59% appearing once. This CDR3 has 16 residues. Trimming took off 5 bases at V and 3 bases at J, with 17 bases between the two ends. Germline-derived CDR1 and CDR2 are SGHAT and FQNNGV. Study results and limitations: The same twenty-nine CD8+ CDR3 sequences occurred in patients and in controls.

As regards this clonotype: As yet, its antigen is unknown.

The TCR comes from a human donor in good health, serving as a control. The V call is TRBV11-2, the J call TRBJ1-3; no reliable D call. The sequenced material came from sorted CD4+, CD8+, or CD8+CD57+ T cells (not recorded which) from PBMCs. As DNA, the CDR3 is TGTGCCAGCAGCCTAACCGACCTTGGGGATGGAAACACCATATATTTT. Translating gives CASSLTDLGDGNTIYF.